Described below is a single T cell receptor (beta chain) sequence and its context. Its target antigen remains unknown. No base-level quality is on record; no much larger clone is a single base apart. This sample is drawn from a study of a mutant IDH1 vaccine in newly diagnosed glioma (dated by TCRdb to about 2021). For the wider study: Vaccination began 4-6 weeks after radiotherapy alone, or alongside temozolomide cycles in the chemotherapy-containing groups. Before enrollment, patients had received standard therapy of radiotherapy alone, temozolomide alone, or radiochemotherapy with temozolomide; most received the combination. Visit V12 was the week-35 safety follow-up and visit V13 was the week-47 end of study. Six visits were used for peripheral blood collection: V03 (baseline), V05, V07, V10, V12 and V13. The approximately 33 treated patients were approximately 60% male and roughly 40% female, with a mean age of approximately 40 years. For exploratory analyses, longitudinal TCRB deep sequencing was carried out in about two dozen treated patients wherever samples were available.

Libraries were constructed by the immunoSEQ multiplex PCR assay. The hsTCRB Kit was used according to the manufacturer's protocol to amplify rearranged TCR beta chain sequences. Sequencing of TCRB libraries was carried out on an Illumina MiSeq. For the original study's pipeline: The proprietary platform of the kit vendor was used for demultiplexing, trimming and gene mapping. The table comes from immuneACCESS by way of TCRdb, which keeps in-frame sequences with V and J called. Part of the clones is missing from these tables; in studies checked, under half for an unresolved V gene and the rest for unknown reasons. V, J and clone size are those of that table, while D and trimming were read from the DNA. The sample contains around 60,000 clones, more than 80% of them found a single time. The ten largest clones take up under 7% of the sample. Sample time point, as interpreted from the label and publication: week 35, safety follow-up. A 20-mer mutant IDH1 peptide at 300 micrograms in Montanide made up each vaccine dose, which was injected subcutaneously together with topical imiquimod. Patients received eight vaccinations in weeks 1, 3, 5, 7, 11, 15, 19 and 23, corresponding to visits V03 through V10. All donors had newly diagnosed IDH1-mutant astrocytomas of WHO grade 3 or 4 that showed loss of nuclear ATRX. The samples were drawn from NOA16, a multicentre, single-arm, open-label phase I trial in Germany that tested a mutant IDH1 peptide vaccine in humans for the first time. Genomic DNA for TCRB sequencing was extracted from EDTA blood using the DNeasy Blood and Tissue Kit.

Overall results and qualifications from the work: The authors stated that sample limitations prevented analyses of patient blood samples from being reproduced. PBMC samples for TCRB deep sequencing were selected based on availability. Pseudoprogression seemed to be unrelated to changes in the top peripheral T cell clonotypes found by TCRB sequencing. Vaccine-induced immune responses across multiple MHC alleles were detected in 90% to 95% of patients.

V is pruned by 0 bases and J by 5 bases, leaving 3 bases of the junction without a gene match. The CDR3 runs 15 residues from the cysteine to the phenylalanine. The sequence is cut down to CDR3 DNA, 45 bases in frame from base 1. The germline V gene sets CDR1 to MRHNA and CDR2 to SNTAGT. The TCR sequence derives from a man aged 40-49 years with glioma. Sample: PBMCs, taken from a glioma patient whose treatment included an IDH1 peptide vaccine. The chain couples TRBV6-4 to TRBJ2-2, with 7 bases in between that match TRBD1. The CDR3 corresponds to CASSDSGQLTGELFF. DNA sequence: TGTGCCAGCAGTGACTCGGGACAGTTGACCGGGGAGCTGTTTTTT.